This TCR beta chain emerged from a study of shared clonotypes between healthy human individuals. Study as a whole: There were three CD4 naive, three CD4 memory, two CD8 naive and one CD8 memory plates per donor. Study-wide results and limits: Apart from blood, nothing was sampled; tissue repertoires likely differ. Naive subsets tended to show greater estimated richness than memory subsets. Clonotypes shared by all four sorted-subset donors had higher generation probabilities than non-shared clonotypes.

The method was immunoSEQ multiplex PCR; TCRdb's version includes in-frame clones alone and lacks a portion of them. Of some 2.4 million clones in the sample, 80% to 95% were seen once. Note on this clone: The antigen remains unidentified.

The germline V and J ends were trimmed by 8 bases and 4 bases, with 18 bases remaining between them. The CDR3 is 14 amino acids. The germline V gene encodes CDR1 ENHRY and CDR2 SYGVKD. The chain employs TRBV10-3 and TRBJ2-7; TRBD2 is a possible D gene (6 bases). Sample: naive CD4+ T cells from PBMCs. Subset meaning: CD45RA+ positively selected. This TCR derives from a young man in good health. Some clones in this sample may be carry-over from other donors' samples. CDR3 residues: CAILRRDLSYEQYF. The CDR3 DNA is TGTGCCATCCTCCGGCGGGATCTTTCTTACGAGCAGTACTTC.